This T cell receptor beta chain was sequenced for a study of blood T cell repertoires in COVID-19. In the study overall: PBMCs, B-cell-depleted T cells, or T cells provided the cDNA or gDNA that made up the material.

Authors' data handling: Scientists estimated how many nucleated cells there were by amplifying reference gene primers. The assay was immunoSEQ multiplex PCR, and TCRdb's table has in-frame clones only and misses some. From that table come the V and J calls and clone size; the DNA was used to work out D and trimming. The sample shows approximately 300,000 clones, more than 70% of them seen only once. Germline assignment: CDR1 SGHAT and CDR2 FQDESV (reference sequence). There are 17 residues in the CDR3. Trimming took 0 bases from V and 5 from J; bases not matched to a gene: 8. This TCR came from a man younger than 30 who had recovered from COVID-19. Sample: peripheral blood. This chain joins TRBV11-1 and TRBJ2-2; 8 bases align to TRBD1. For the CDR3, the DNA is TGTGCCAGCAGCTTAGCGATGGACAGGGTGATTACCGGGGAGCTGTTTTTT. This encodes CASSLAMDRVITGELFF. Full variable domain (missing parts from reference TRBV11-1 and TRBJ2-2): EAEVAQSPRYKITEKSQAVAFWCDPISGHATLYWYRQILGQGPELLVQFQDESVVDDSQLPKDRFSAERLKGVDSTLKIQPAELGDSAMYLCASSLAMDRVITGELFFGEGSRLTVL.